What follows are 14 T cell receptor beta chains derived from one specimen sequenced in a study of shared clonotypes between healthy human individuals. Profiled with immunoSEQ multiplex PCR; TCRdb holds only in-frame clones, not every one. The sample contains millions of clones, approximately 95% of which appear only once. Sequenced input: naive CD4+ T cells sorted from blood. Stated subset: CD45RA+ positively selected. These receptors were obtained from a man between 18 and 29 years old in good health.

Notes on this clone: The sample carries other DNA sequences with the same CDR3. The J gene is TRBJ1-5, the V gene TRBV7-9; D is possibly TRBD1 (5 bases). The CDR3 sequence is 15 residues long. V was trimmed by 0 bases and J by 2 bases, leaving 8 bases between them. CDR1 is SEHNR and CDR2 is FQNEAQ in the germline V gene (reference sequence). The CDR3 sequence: CASSLAGGGNQPQHF. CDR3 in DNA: TGTGCCAGCAGCTTAGCTGGGGGGGGCAATCAGCCCCAGCATTTT.

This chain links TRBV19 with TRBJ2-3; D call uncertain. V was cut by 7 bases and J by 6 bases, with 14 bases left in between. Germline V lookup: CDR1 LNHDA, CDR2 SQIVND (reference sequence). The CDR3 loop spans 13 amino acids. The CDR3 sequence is CASKERHSDTQYF. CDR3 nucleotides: TGTGCCAGTAAGGAAAGACATTCCGATACGCAGTATTTT.

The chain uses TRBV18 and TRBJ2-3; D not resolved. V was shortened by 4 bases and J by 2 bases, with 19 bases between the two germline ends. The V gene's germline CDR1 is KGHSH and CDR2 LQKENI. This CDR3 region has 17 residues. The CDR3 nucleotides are TGTGCCAGCTCACGAAACGTGGCCACAGAATACACAGATACGCAGTATTTT. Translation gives CASSRNVATEYTDTQYF.

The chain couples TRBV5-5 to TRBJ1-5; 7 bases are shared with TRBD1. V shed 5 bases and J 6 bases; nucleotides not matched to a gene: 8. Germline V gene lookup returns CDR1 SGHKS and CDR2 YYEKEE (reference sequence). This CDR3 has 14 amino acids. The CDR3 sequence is CASRAGTDPQPQHF. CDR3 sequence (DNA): TGTGCCAGCAGAGCCGGGACAGACCCTCAGCCCCAGCATTTT. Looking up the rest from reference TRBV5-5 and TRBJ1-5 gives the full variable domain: DAGVTQSPTHLIKTRGQQVTLRCSPISGHKSVSWYQQVLGQGPQFIFQYYEKEERGRGNFPDRFSARQFPNYSSELNVNALLLGDSALYLCASRAGTDPQPQHFGDGTRLSIL.

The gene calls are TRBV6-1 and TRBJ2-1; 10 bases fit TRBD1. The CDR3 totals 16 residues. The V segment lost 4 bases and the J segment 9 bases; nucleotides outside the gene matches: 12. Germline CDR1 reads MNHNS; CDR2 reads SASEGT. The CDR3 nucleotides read TGTGCCAGCAGTGCAAGACAGGGGGCGTCCTTAAGTGAGCAGTTCTTC. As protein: CASSARQGASLSEQFF.

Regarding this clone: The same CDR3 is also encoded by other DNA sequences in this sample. The CDR3 DNA is TGTGCCAGCAGTTACTCGGGCGGTAATAATGAAAAACTGTTTTTT. Its protein is CASSYSGGNNEKLFF. The V call is TRBV6-5, the J call TRBJ1-4; D not resolved. The V end lost 0 bases, the J end lost 4 bases, and 9 bases lay between the germline ends. The CDR3 is 15 amino acids. Germline V gene data show CDR1 as MNHEY and CDR2 as SVGAGI.

The chain's CDR3 is CSVETASYEQYF. The DNA for the CDR3 is TGCAGCGTTGAAACTGCATCCTACGAGCAGTACTTC. The chain has TRBV29-1 and TRBJ2-7, with no clear D. CDR1 is SQVTM and CDR2 is ANQGSEA in the germline V gene. This CDR3 contains 12 residues. Trimming shortened V by 2 bases and J by 1 base, and 6 bases separated the two germline ends.

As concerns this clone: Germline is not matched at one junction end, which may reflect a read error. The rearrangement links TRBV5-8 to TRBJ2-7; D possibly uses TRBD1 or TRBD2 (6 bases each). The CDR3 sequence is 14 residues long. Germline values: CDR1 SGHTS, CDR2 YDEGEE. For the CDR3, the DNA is TGTGCCAGCAGTCAGAAGGGGGGAACCTACGAGCAGCACTTC. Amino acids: CASSQKGGTYEQHF.

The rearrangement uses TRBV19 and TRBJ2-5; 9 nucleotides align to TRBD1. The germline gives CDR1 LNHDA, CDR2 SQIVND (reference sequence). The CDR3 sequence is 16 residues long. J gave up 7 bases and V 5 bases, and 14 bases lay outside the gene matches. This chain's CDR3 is CASSATGGYLPGTQYF. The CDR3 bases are TGTGCCAGTAGTGCCACAGGGGGCTATCTCCCTGGGACCCAGTACTTC.

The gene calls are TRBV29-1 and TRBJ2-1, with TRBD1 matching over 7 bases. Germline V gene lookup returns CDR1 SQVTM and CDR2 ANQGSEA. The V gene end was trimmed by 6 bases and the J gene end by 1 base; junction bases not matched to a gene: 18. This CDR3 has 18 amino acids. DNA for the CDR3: TGCAGCGTAGAACCTCGGGGACAGATTAAGCATTCCTACAATGAGCAGTTCTTC. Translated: CSVEPRGQIKHSYNEQFF.

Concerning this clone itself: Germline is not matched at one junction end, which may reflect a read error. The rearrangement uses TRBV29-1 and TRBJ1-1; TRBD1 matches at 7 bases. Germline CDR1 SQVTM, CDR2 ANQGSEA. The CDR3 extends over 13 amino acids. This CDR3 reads CSVETGVNIEAFF. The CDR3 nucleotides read TGCAGCGTTGAAACAGGGGTTAACATTGAAGCTTTCTTT.

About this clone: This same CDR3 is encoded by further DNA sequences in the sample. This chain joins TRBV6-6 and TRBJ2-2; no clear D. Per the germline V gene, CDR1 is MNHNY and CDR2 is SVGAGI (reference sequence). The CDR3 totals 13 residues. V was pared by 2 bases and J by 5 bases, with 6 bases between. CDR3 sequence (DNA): TGTGCCAGCAGTTACACTGGGACCGGGGAGCTGTTTTTT. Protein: CASSYTGTGELFF.

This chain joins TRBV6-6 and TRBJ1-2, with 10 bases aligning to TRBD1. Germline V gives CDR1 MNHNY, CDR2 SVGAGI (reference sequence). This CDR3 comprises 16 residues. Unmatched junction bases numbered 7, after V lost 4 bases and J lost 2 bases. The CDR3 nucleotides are TGTGCCAGCAGTTTCCTCAGACAGGGGGCGAACTATGGCTACACCTTC. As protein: CASSFLRQGANYGYTF.

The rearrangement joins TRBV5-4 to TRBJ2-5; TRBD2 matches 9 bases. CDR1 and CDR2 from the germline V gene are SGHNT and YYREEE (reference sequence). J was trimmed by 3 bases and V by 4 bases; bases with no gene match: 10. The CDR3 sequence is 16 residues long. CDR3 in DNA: TGTGCCAGCAGCCCCCAACCTGCGGGGGGGGAAGAGACCCAGTACTTC. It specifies CASSPQPAGGEETQYF.